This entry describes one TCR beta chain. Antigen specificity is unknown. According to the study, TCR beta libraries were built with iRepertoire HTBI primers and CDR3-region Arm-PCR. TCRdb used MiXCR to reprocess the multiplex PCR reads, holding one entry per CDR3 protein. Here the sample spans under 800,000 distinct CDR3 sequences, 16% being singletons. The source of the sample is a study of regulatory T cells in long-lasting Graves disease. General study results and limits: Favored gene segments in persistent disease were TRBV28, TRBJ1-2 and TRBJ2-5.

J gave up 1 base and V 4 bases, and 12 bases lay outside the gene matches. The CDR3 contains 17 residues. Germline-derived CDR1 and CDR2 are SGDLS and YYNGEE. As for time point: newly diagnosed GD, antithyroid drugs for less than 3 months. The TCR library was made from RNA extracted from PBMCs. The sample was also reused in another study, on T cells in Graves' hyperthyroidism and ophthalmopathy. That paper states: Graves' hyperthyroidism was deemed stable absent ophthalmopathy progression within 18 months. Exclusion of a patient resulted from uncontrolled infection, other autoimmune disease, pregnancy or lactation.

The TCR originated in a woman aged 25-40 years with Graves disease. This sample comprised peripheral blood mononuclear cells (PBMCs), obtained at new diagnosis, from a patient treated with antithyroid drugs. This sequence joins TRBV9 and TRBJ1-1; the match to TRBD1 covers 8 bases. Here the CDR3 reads CASSSPRGRGPNTEAFF. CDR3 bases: TGTGCCAGCAGCTCACCCCGGGGCAGGGGGCCGAACACTGAAGCTTTCTTT.